This T cell receptor (beta chain) was recorded in a study of shared clonotypes between healthy human individuals. The V gene's germline CDR1 is SGHTA and CDR2 FQGTGA. Between the trimmed V and J ends, which lost 3 bases and 5 bases, there was a span of 7 bases. The CDR3 totals 13 residues. The sample holds many counts of this clone. No antigen is known for it. Findings of the study overall: Clonotype sharing across donors was expected to vary with sequencing depth. Naive subsets tended to show greater estimated richness than memory subsets.

Clones were sequenced by immunoSEQ multiplex PCR, and TCRdb holds only the in-frame ones, with some missing. The top ten hold about 1.5% of the sample, which has 950,000 to 1,300,000 clones, 60% to 80% seen once. Sample: memory CD4+ T cells sorted from blood. Regarding subset: CD45RA-negative fraction. The chain is built from TRBV7-3 and TRBJ2-2, with D unresolved. This clonotype was sampled from a man younger than 35 in good health. The CDR3 nucleotides read TGTGCCAGCAGCTTTGATATAACCGGGGAGCTGTTTTTT. Translating it yields CASSFDITGELFF.